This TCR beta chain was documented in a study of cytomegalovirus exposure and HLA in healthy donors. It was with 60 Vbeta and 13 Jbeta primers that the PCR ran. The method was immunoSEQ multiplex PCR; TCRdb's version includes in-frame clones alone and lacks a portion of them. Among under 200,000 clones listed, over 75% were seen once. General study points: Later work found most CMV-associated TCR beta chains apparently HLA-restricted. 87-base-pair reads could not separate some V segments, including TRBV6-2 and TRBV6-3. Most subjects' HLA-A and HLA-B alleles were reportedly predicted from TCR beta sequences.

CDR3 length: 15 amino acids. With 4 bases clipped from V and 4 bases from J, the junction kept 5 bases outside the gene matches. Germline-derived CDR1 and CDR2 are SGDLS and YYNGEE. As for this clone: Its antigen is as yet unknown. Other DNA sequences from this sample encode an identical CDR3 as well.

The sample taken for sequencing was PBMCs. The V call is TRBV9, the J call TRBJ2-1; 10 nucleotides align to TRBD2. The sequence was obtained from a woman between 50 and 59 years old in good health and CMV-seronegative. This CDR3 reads CASSPSGGSYNEQFF. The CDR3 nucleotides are TGTGCCAGCAGCCCTAGCGGGGGTAGTTACAATGAGCAGTTCTTC.